The 18 T cell receptor beta chains reported below all come from one sample, sequenced in a study of T cells in women clearing cervical HPV infection. Sequencing was performed with immunoSEQ multiplex PCR; in TCRdb, only in-frame clones are kept and a portion is missing. This sample's table reports roughly 42,000 clones. Sequencing was carried out using blood buffy coat. The receptor source for this set is a woman aged 18-70 years with a cervical HPV16 infection that either progressed to CIN3+ or cleared (not recorded which).

Concerning this clone: The read ends 3 residues before the CDR3 terminus; that terminus is restored from the germline J gene. The chain is built from TRBV19 and TRBJ1-5; 8 bases match TRBD1. The CDR3 loop spans 15 amino acids. Germline-derived CDR1 and CDR2 are LNHDA and SQIVND (reference sequence). With 6 bases clipped from V and 3 bases from J, the junction kept 7 bases outside the gene matches. The CDR3 reads CASRSGQEINQPQHF. The CDR3 DNA, read in part, is TGTGCCAGTAGGTCGGGACAGGAGATCAATCAGCCC.

On this clone itself: The read ends 3 residues shy of where the CDR3 ends; the end is completed using the germline J gene. The genes are TRBV30 and TRBJ2-5, with TRBD1 matching over 9 bases. With 1 base clipped from V and 4 bases from J, the junction kept 13 bases outside the gene matches. This CDR3 has 17 residues. Germline V CDR1 and CDR2: GTSNPN, SVGIG (reference sequence). The CDR3: CAWSGFDGGTGIETQYF. The DNA read from the CDR3 is TGTGCCTGGAGTGGCTTTGATGGAGGGACAGGGATAGAGACC.

Points on this clone: The missing CDR3 end, 3 residues past where the read stops, is filled in from the germline J gene. The chain links TRBV19 to TRBJ1-1; D is unresolved. Trimming left V 5 bases short and J 1 base short, with 11 bases between. Germline V CDR1 and CDR2: LNHDA, SQIVND (reference sequence). This CDR3 spans 14 amino acids. The CDR3 spells CASSHVARNTEAFF. CDR3 bases read: TGTGCCAGTAGTCACGTGGCACGGAACACTGAA.

Worth noting for this clone: The read terminates 3 residues before the CDR3 end, so the remaining end is supplied by the germline J gene. This chain links TRBV20-1 with TRBJ2-1; a possible D gene is TRBD1 (6 bases). This CDR3 comprises 14 residues. Trimming shortened V by 3 bases and J by 4 bases, and 13 bases separated the two germline ends. Germline CDR1 is DFQATT and CDR2 is SNEGSKA (reference sequence). CDR3 DNA (partial): TGCAGTGCTAGGTCACAGGGACCATACAATGAG. Its translation is CSARSQGPYNE. The entire CDR3 protein reads CSARSQGPYNEQFF.

Note on this clone: With the read ending 3 residues before the CDR3 end, the germline J gene is used to fill in that end. This chain joins TRBV30 and TRBJ2-2; 13 bases are shared with TRBD2. V lost 1 base, J lost 7 bases, and 3 bases stayed unmatched. From germline, CDR1 is GTSNPN and CDR2 SVGIG (reference sequence). The CDR3 contains 15 residues. The CDR3: CAWSGLAGGVGELFF. Partial CDR3 DNA: TGTGCCTGGAGTGGACTAGCGGGGGGTGTCGGGGAG.

As to this clone: Other DNA sequences within the sample encode an identical CDR3. The CDR3 region is CASIGGLAGGDEQYF. CDR3 bases read: TGTGCCAGCATCGGGGGCCTAGCGGGGGGAGACGAG. The chain links TRBV2 to TRBJ2-7; 11 bases map to TRBD2. Read data end 3 residues before the CDR3 end; the end is taken from the germline J gene. J gave up 5 bases and V 7 bases, and 10 bases lay outside the gene matches. There are 15 residues in the CDR3. The germline gives CDR1 SNHLY, CDR2 FYNNEI.

A remark on this clone: The CDR3 extends 3 residues past the end of the read, so its final part is completed from the germline J gene. J is TRBJ1-1 and V is TRBV19; weak D call: TRBD1 (6 bases). Looked up from germline, CDR1 is LNHDA and CDR2 is SQIVND (reference sequence). CDR3 length: 13 residues. CDR3 protein: CASSHRAAGEAFF. Incomplete CDR3 DNA: TGTGCCAGTAGTCACAGGGCAGCTGGGGAA.

Points on this clone: The read ends 3 residues before the CDR3 terminus; that terminus is restored from the germline J gene. This chain uses TRBV4-2 with TRBJ1-2, with 10 nucleotides matching TRBD1. Germline V gene sequence: CDR1 LGHNA, CDR2 YNFKEQ. The CDR3 is 14 amino acids. Incomplete CDR3 DNA: TGTGCCAGCAGCCAGGACAGGGGGACGATCGGC. Protein: CASSQDRGTIG. The CDR3 reads in full as CASSQDRGTIGYTF.

Concerning this clone: The read terminates 3 residues ahead of where the CDR3 ends, so the germline J gene completes it. The chain employs TRBV5-5 and TRBJ1-1, with D tentatively TRBD1 (6 bases). CDR1 and CDR2 (germline): SGHKS, YYEKEE (reference sequence). The CDR3 length is 14 residues. V lost 1 base and J 0 bases, leaving 7 bases between the germline ends. CDR3 region: CASSLRQVNTEAFF. The part of the CDR3 DNA that was read is TGTGCCAGCAGCTTGAGACAGGTGAACACTGAA.

As regards this clone: The CDR3 extends 3 residues past the end of the read, so its final part is completed from the germline J gene. The chain has TRBV5-1 and TRBJ2-1; D is ambiguous. This CDR3 is built from 15 residues. The germline V gene has CDR1 SGHRS and CDR2 YFSETQ. Trimming pared 0 bases from V and 4 bases from J, leaving 11 bases between. The DNA read from the CDR3 is TGCGCCAGCAGCTTGGAGGCCTTTCGTTACAATGAG. Residues: CASSLEAFRYNE. The CDR3 reads in full as CASSLEAFRYNEQFF.

Comment on this clone: The read terminates 3 residues ahead of where the CDR3 ends, so the germline J gene completes it. The rearrangement links TRBV5-6 to TRBJ1-5; 10 bases are a match to TRBD1. Germline CDR1 reads SGHDT; CDR2 reads YYEEEE. Trimming at V came to 3 bases and at J to 5 bases, leaving 2 bases not matched to a gene. This CDR3 spans 14 amino acids. CDR3 DNA (partial): TGTGCCAGCAGCTATGGGACAGGGGATCAGCCC. Its protein is CASSYGTGDQP. The whole CDR3 sequence is CASSYGTGDQPQHF.

Turning to this clone: From the germline J gene comes the end of the CDR3, since the read stops 3 residues before it. The chain uses TRBV29-1 and TRBJ2-5; 8 nucleotides agree with TRBD1. Losses at the gene ends were 7 bases for V and 2 bases for J; bases not matched to a gene: 9. There are 14 residues in the CDR3. Germline V gene sequence: CDR1 SQVTM, CDR2 ANQGSEA. The CDR3 loop is CSGAGTGPQETQYF. CDR3 bases read: TGCAGCGGCGCCGGGACAGGCCCTCAAGAGACC. Based on the CDR3 plus reference TRBV29-1 and TRBJ2-5, the full variable domain is SAVISQKPSRDICQRGTSLTIQCQVDSQVTMMFWYRQQPGQSLTLIATANQGSEATYESGFVIDKFPISRPNLTFSTLTVSNMSPEDSSIYLCSGAGTGPQETQYFGPGTRLLVL.

As to this clone: The DNA ends 3 residues before the CDR3 does, and the rest of the CDR3 is filled in from the germline J gene. J is TRBJ1-4 and V is TRBV7-9; the match to TRBD1 covers 9 bases. Looked up from germline, CDR1 is SEHNR and CDR2 is FQNEAQ (reference sequence). V trimming: 6 bases; J trimming: 8 bases; junction bases outside the gene matches: 7. The CDR3 has 14 amino acids. The CDR3 DNA, read in part, is TGTGCCAGCAGTCCCGGGACAGGGACGGAAAAA. This translates into CASSPGTGTEK. The full CDR3 protein reads CASSPGTGTEKLFF.

As concerns this clone: The CDR3 end falls 3 residues outside the read, so it is completed with the germline J gene. V gene TRBV14 combines with J gene TRBJ1-2; D is possibly TRBD1 (5 bases). The CDR3 covers 13 residues. Germline CDR1 is SGHDN and CDR2 is FVKESK. V was trimmed by 3 bases and J by 3 bases, leaving 8 bases between them. Here the CDR3 reads CASSHGAYYGYTF. The CDR3 DNA, read in part, is TGTGCCAGCAGCCATGGGGCATACTATGGC.

Notes on this clone: The CDR3 end lies 3 residues beyond the end of the read and is filled in from the germline J gene. J is TRBJ1-5 and V is TRBV18; 7 nucleotides align to TRBD1. This CDR3 is 16 amino acids long. Germline V gives CDR1 KGHSH, CDR2 LQKENI. Trimming took 3 bases from V and 5 from J; bases not matched to a gene: 10. The part of the CDR3 DNA that was read is TGTGCCAGCTCACCGCGGGGGGACAGTACTTATCAGCCC. Translated: CASSPRGDSTYQP. The full-length CDR3 reads as CASSPRGDSTYQPQHF. The variable domain in full, with the rest retrieved from reference TRBV18 and TRBJ1-5, is NAGVMQNPRHLVRRRGQEARLRCSPMKGHSHVYWYRQLPEEGLKFMVYLQKENIIDESGMPKERFSAEFPKEGPSILRIQQVVRGDSAAYFCASSPRGDSTYQPQHFGDGTRLSIL.

Worth noting for this clone: The read falls 3 residues short of the CDR3 end, and the missing part is taken from the germline J gene. This rearrangement joins TRBV4-1 to TRBJ1-2; 8 nucleotides agree with TRBD1. CDR3 length equals 15 residues. The junction had 7 bases not matched to a gene; V was cut back by 3 bases and J by 4 bases. The germline V gene has CDR1 MGHRA and CDR2 YSYEKL. CDR3 DNA (partial): TGCGCCAGCAGCCATTCCTCAACAGGGGGCTATGGC. Its protein is CASSHSSTGGYG. The CDR3, in full, reads CASSHSSTGGYGYTF.

With respect to this clone: The CDR3 end falls 3 residues outside the read, so it is completed with the germline J gene. V usage is TRBV2 and J usage is TRBJ2-7; D gene ambiguous. The CDR3 has 13 amino acids. The germline V gene has CDR1 SNHLY and CDR2 FYNNEI. Trimming took 6 bases from V and 5 from J, leaving 14 bases between them. The CDR3: CASSPKRVDEQYF. CDR3 DNA (partial): TGTGCCAGCAGCCCAAAAAGGGTCGACGAG.

Incomplete CDR3 DNA: TGTGCCAGCAGTGACTCGGCTAGCGGGGGGCCCGATGAG. Amino acid sequence: CASSDSASGGPDE. The CDR3, in full, reads CASSDSASGGPDEQFF. This chain connects TRBV6-4 to TRBJ2-1; 11 bases match TRBD2. The read gets to within 3 residues of the CDR3 end, and the germline J gene fills in the rest. The CDR3 totals 16 residues. Germline-derived CDR1 and CDR2 are MRHNA and SNTAGT. Trimming cost V 0 bases and J 8 bases; bases outside gene matches: 6.